What follows are 20 T cell receptor beta chains derived from one specimen sequenced in a study of cytomegalovirus exposure and HLA in healthy donors. PCR primers comprised 60 Vbeta and 13 Jbeta primers. Here immunoSEQ multiplex PCR was the method, and the copy in TCRdb shows in-frame clones only, minus some. This table holds 100,000 to 150,000 clones, roughly 82% found once. Source material: PBMCs. The receptor set was obtained from a woman in her forties in good health and CMV-seropositive.

V gene TRBV2 combines with J gene TRBJ2-5; D remains unclear. With the DNA end fitting TRBJ2-7 better, the J assignment may be wrong. Germline assignment: CDR1 SNHLY and CDR2 FYNNEI. The CDR3 runs 11 residues. CDR3: CASSEGYEQYF. The CDR3 DNA reads as TGTGCCAGCAGTGAGGGCTACGAGCAGTACTTC.

J is TRBJ2-2 and V is TRBV5-5; 9 nucleotides agree with TRBD1. Germline CDR1 SGHKS, CDR2 YYEKEE (reference sequence). CDR3 length equals 14 residues. V shed 4 bases, J shed 4 bases, and the junction held 2 bases outside the gene matches. Here the CDR3 reads CASSQTGGTGELFF. The CDR3 DNA reads TGTGCCAGCAGCCAGACAGGGGGCACCGGGGAGCTGTTTTTT.

The chain uses TRBV6-5 and TRBJ2-3, with 13 bases aligning to TRBD2. CDR1 is MNHEY and CDR2 is SVGAGI in the germline V gene. The CDR3 length is 15 residues. V lost 8 bases, J lost 5 bases, and 7 bases stayed unmatched. The CDR3 DNA follows: TGTGCCAGCGCCGTAACTAGCGGGAGGGGAGATACGCAGTATTTT. This encodes CASAVTSGRGDTQYF.

Only a few counts were recorded for this clone. V gene TRBV7-2 combines with J gene TRBJ2-5; TRBD2 matches at 9 bases. With 3 bases clipped from V and 7 bases from J, the junction kept 12 bases outside the gene matches. Germline values: CDR1 SGHTA, CDR2 FQGNSA. The CDR3 runs to 16 residues. The CDR3 is CASSFSQASGKRTQYF. The CDR3 region has the DNA TGTGCCAGCAGCTTTTCGCAGGCTAGCGGGAAGAGGACCCAGTACTTC.

The rearrangement links TRBV5-1 to TRBJ2-3; 8 bases map to TRBD1. V lost 0 bases and J lost 4; bases outside the gene matches: 4. The germline V gene encodes CDR1 SGHRS and CDR2 YFSETQ. The CDR3 length is 15 residues. CDR3 in DNA: TGCGCCAGCAGCTTGGGACAGGGGAGCCCAGATACGCAGTATTTT. It is translated as CASSLGQGSPDTQYF.

The rearrangement uses TRBV6-1 and TRBJ2-7; 7 positions agree with TRBD2. The germline gives CDR1 MNHNS, CDR2 SASEGT. CDR3 length: 14 amino acids. V was pared by 5 bases and J by 5 bases, with 9 bases of the junction left unmatched. The CDR3 DNA reads TGTGCCAGCAGTTTGGGCGGGAGAGGCCACGAGCAGTACTTC. Translating it yields CASSLGGRGHEQYF.

The chain recombines TRBV5-3 with TRBJ2-7; maybe TRBD1 (8 bases). TRBV5-3 is given ORF status, its function remaining uncertain. The germline V and J ends were trimmed by 3 bases and 2 bases, with 18 bases remaining between them. The CDR3 covers 16 residues. CDR3 protein: CARSSGGDRQTYEQYF. The DNA of the CDR3 is TGTGCCAGAAGCTCTGGGGGGGACAGGCAGACCTACGAGCAGTACTTC.

Here the CDR3 reads CASMRGGTYNSPLHF. The CDR3 nucleotides are TGTGCCAGCATGAGAGGGGGCACCTATAATTCACCCCTCCACTTT. This chain uses TRBV6-5 with TRBJ1-6; 7 nucleotides agree with TRBD1. The V and J ends lost 7 bases and 2 bases, in that order; junction bases with no gene match: 5. The CDR3 contains 15 residues. The germline V gene has CDR1 MNHEY and CDR2 SVGAGI.

This sequence joins TRBV5-1 and TRBJ2-5; D call uncertain. The germline V gene has CDR1 SGHRS and CDR2 YFSETQ. Trimming took off 6 bases at V and 4 bases at J, with 19 bases between the two ends. This CDR3 contains 15 residues. The CDR3 here is CASTSTTGSGETQYF. For the CDR3, the DNA is TGCGCCAGCACCTCGACGACGGGTTCTGGAGAGACCCAGTACTTC.

V usage is TRBV7-9 and J usage is TRBJ2-7; no firm D call. The length of the CDR3 is 13 residues. Trimming cost V 4 bases and J 5 bases, with 12 bases left between them. Looked up from germline, CDR1 is SEHNR and CDR2 is FQNEAQ (reference sequence). CDR3 sequence: CASSSSIGDEQYF. The CDR3 DNA follows: TGTGCCAGCAGCTCTAGTATAGGCGACGAGCAGTACTTC. The entire variable domain, with the rest obtained from reference TRBV7-9 and TRBJ2-7, is as follows: DTGVSQNPRHKITKRGQNVTFRCDPISEHNRLYWYRQTLGQGPEFLTYFQNEAQLEKSRLLSDRFSAERPKGSFSTLEIQRTEQGDSAMYLCASSSSIGDEQYFGPGTRLTVT.

This clone was observed a single time. This chain uses TRBV4-1 with TRBJ2-5, with D unresolved. V was shortened by 2 bases and J by 0 bases, with 10 bases between the two germline ends. This CDR3 is built from 15 residues. The germline V gene encodes CDR1 MGHRA and CDR2 YSYEKL. CDR3 sequence (DNA): TGCGCCAGCAGCCAAAGTGCCCAGTACCAAGAGACCCAGTACTTC. It translates to CASSQSAQYQETQYF.

The chain has TRBV19 and TRBJ2-5; 13 positions agree with TRBD2. The end of the DNA fits TRBJ2-7 better, so the J call may be wrong. The CDR3 contains 14 residues. CDR1 is LNHDA, CDR2 SQIVND, per germline (reference sequence). The CDR3 protein is CASSGLAGVYEQYF. The CDR3 DNA reads TGTGCCAGTAGTGGACTAGCGGGAGTCTACGAGCAGTACTTC.

This clone was seen once. This chain connects TRBV28 to TRBJ2-1; 11 nucleotides align to TRBD2. Germline-derived CDR1 and CDR2 are MDHEN and SYDVKM. After removal of 10 bases from V and 3 bases from J, the junction contained 5 bases not matched to a gene. The CDR3 covers 14 residues. The CDR3: CATQLAGVYNEQFF. Here the CDR3 DNA reads TGTGCCACCCAACTAGCGGGAGTCTACAATGAGCAGTTCTTC.

This clone was counted between two and nine times. The rearrangement uses TRBV6-5 and TRBJ2-2; D is unresolved. Germline V CDR1 and CDR2: MNHEY, SVGAGI. Trimming stripped 6 bases from V and 0 bases from J, with 8 bases between. The CDR3 runs to 14 residues. The CDR3 loop reads CASSRSANTGELFF. The CDR3 bases are TGTGCCAGCAGCAGATCCGCGAACACCGGGGAGCTGTTTTTT.

Here the CDR3 DNA reads TGTGCCAGTAGTATATCGGGACTAGCGAAGTACAATGAGCAGTTCTTC. This translates into CASSISGLAKYNEQFF. The rearrangement links TRBV19 to TRBJ2-1, with 10 nucleotides matching TRBD2. This CDR3 has 16 amino acids. The V gene's germline CDR1 is LNHDA and CDR2 SQIVND (reference sequence). Losses at the gene ends were 2 bases for V and 4 bases for J; bases not matched to a gene: 5.

This clone was seen only once. The chain recombines TRBV7-3 with TRBJ2-2; weak D call: TRBD1 (6 bases). The germline V gene has CDR1 SGHTA and CDR2 FQGTGA. The CDR3 totals 16 residues. V lost 6 bases and J 4 bases, leaving 18 bases between the germline ends. The CDR3 here is CASRDHRQDTTGELFF. The CDR3, as DNA: TGTGCCAGCAGGGACCACCGACAGGACACCACCGGGGAGCTGTTTTTT.

This clone was observed a single time. The CDR3 loop reads CASSSRSSYEQYF. The CDR3 nucleotides read TGTGCCAGCAGCTCCCGGAGCTCCTACGAGCAGTACTTC. The V and J genes are TRBV7-2 and TRBJ2-7, with D unresolved. Trimming removed 4 bases at V and 0 bases at J, with 7 bases between. The CDR3 runs 13 residues. The germline V gene has CDR1 SGHTA and CDR2 FQGNSA.

The genes are TRBV19 and TRBJ1-1; maybe TRBD1 (5 bases). This CDR3 has 14 residues. CDR1 is LNHDA, CDR2 SQIVND, per germline (reference sequence). Trimming stripped 2 bases from V and 3 bases from J, with 10 bases between. CDR3 in DNA: TGTGCCAGTAGTATATGGGGCTTGGACACTGAAGCTTTCTTT. This gives the protein CASSIWGLDTEAFF.

This clone was counted a few times. The rearrangement uses TRBV18 and TRBJ2-1; D may be TRBD2 (6 bases). The CDR3 length is 14 residues. V lost 3 bases and J lost 9, with 15 bases in between. The germline V gene has CDR1 KGHSH and CDR2 LQKENI. This chain's CDR3 is CASSPLGGSSEQFF. DNA of the CDR3: TGTGCCAGCTCACCCCTAGGAGGGTCCAGTGAGCAGTTCTTC.

V usage is TRBV19 and J usage is TRBJ2-7; a possible D gene is TRBD1 (6 bases). The germline gives CDR1 LNHDA, CDR2 SQIVND (reference sequence). The CDR3 consists of 15 residues. Trimming left V 4 bases short and J 0 bases short, with 13 bases between. The CDR3 sequence: CASSTPGQRSYEQYF. The CDR3 region has the DNA TGTGCCAGTAGTACCCCCGGACAGCGCTCCTACGAGCAGTACTTC.